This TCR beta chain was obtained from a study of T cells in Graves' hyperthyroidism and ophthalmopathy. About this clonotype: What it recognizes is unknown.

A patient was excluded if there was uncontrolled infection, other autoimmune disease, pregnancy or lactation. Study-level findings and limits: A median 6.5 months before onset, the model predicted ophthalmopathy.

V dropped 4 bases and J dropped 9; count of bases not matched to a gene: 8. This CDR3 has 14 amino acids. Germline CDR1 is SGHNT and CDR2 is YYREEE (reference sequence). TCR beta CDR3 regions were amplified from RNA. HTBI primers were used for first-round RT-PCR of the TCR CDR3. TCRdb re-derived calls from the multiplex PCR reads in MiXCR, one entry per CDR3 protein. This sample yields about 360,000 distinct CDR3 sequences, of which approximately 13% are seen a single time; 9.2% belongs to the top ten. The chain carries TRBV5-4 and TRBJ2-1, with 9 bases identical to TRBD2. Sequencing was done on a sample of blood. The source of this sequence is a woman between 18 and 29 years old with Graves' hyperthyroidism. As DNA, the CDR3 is TGTGCCAGCAGCGAGTCGGGACTAGCCGTTGAGCAGTTCTTC. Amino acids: CASSESGLAVEQFF.